Many counts were recorded for the clone carrying this T cell receptor (beta chain). This specimen belongs to a study of Graves' ophthalmopathy and Graves' hyperthyroidism. CDR3 length equals 14 residues. The V segment lost 4 bases and the J segment 7 bases; nucleotides outside the gene matches: 10. CDR1 is MDHEN and CDR2 is SYDVKM in the germline V gene. Amplified TCR beta CDR3 regions were obtained using RNA transcripts as template. First-round RT-PCR used HTBI primers; second-round multiplex PCR followed. One entry per CDR3 protein, called by TCRdb with MiXCR from the multiplex PCR reads. The sample records 150,000 or so distinct CDR3 sequences, roughly 36% being singletons. Disease in donors with ophthalmopathy had moderate-to-severe activity, CAS ≥3, NOSPECS ≥4 and under 3 months' duration. It was on clinical symptoms, serum thyroxine, TRAb, thyroid ultrasound and orbital computed tomography that diagnosis relied. The source of the PBMCs was about 10 ml of fresh peripheral blood.

The receptor's source is a man younger than 45 with Graves' ophthalmopathy. The chain couples TRBV28 to TRBJ2-7; 7 nucleotides agree with TRBD1. Sequenced sample: peripheral blood. Here the CDR3 DNA reads TGTGCCAGCAGTTCTCCCGGGACAGCGAAGGAGCAGTACTTC. Translation gives CASSSPGTAKEQYF.